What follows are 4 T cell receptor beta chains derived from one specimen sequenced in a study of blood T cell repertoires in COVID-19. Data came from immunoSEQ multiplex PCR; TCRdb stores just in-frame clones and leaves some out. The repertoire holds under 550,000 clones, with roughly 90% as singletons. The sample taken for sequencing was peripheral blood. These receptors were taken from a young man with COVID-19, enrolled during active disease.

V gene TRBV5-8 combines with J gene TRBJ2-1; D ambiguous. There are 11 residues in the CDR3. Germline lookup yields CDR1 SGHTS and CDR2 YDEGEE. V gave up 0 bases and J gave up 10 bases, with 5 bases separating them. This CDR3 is CASSLVGEQFF. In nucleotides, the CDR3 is TGTGCCAGCAGCTTGGTTGGCGAGCAGTTCTTC.

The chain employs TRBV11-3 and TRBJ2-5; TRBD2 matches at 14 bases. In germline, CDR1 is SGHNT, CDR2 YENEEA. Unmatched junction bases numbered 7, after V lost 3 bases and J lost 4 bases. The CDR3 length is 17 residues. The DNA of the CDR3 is TGTGCCAGCAGCTTCGGGGGACTAGCGGGAGTTCCAGAGACCCAGTACTTC. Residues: CASSFGGLAGVPETQYF.

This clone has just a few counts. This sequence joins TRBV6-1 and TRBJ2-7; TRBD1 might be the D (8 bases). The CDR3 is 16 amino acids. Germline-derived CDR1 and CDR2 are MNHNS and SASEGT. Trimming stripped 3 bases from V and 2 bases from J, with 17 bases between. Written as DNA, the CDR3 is TGTGCCAGCAGTGACGGGAGGACAGGGCGCACCTACGAGCAGTACTTC. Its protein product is CASSDGRTGRTYEQYF.

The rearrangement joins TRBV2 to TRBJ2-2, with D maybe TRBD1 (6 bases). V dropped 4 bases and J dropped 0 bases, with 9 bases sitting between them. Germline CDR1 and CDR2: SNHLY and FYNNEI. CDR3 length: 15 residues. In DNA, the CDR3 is TGTGCCAGCAGTGCCCGGACAGCGAACACCGGGGAGCTGTTTTTT. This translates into CASSARTANTGELFF.